Each of the 17 T cell receptor beta chains below was sequenced from the same sample in a study of radiotherapy plus CTLA-4 blockade in lung cancer. Measured with immunoSEQ multiplex PCR; TCRdb has only the in-frame clones, and not every one. Of tens of thousands of clones in the sample, under 90% were seen once. The source was peripheral blood, collected from a patient treated with radiotherapy plus ipilimumab. The receptors come from a human donor with non-small cell lung cancer who had stable disease on radiotherapy plus ipilimumab.

The gene calls are TRBV30 and TRBJ2-3; weak D call: TRBD2 (5 bases). The CDR3 contains 14 residues. Trimming shortened V by 3 bases and J by 1 base, and 11 bases separated the two germline ends. The V gene's germline CDR1 is GTSNPN and CDR2 SVGIG (reference sequence). Written as DNA, the CDR3 is TGTGCCTGGAGAAGAGGGCCTGGCACAGATACGCAGTATTTT. Its translation is CAWRRGPGTDTQYF.

The gene calls are TRBV9 and TRBJ2-3; TRBD2 agrees at 11 bases. This CDR3 is 17 amino acids long. After removal of 0 bases from V and 2 bases from J, the junction contained 5 bases not matched to a gene. CDR1 and CDR2 from the germline V gene are SGDLS and YYNGEE. For the CDR3, the DNA is TGTGCCAGCAGCGTAGAGGTTAGCGGGAGGGACACAGATACGCAGTATTTT. It translates to CASSVEVSGRDTDTQYF.

V usage is TRBV5-4 and J usage is TRBJ2-2; 8 bases are a match to TRBD2. Per germline, CDR1 SGHNT and CDR2 YYREEE (reference sequence). The J segment lost 7 bases and the V segment lost 4 bases, leaving 6 bases of the junction unmatched. The CDR3 runs 14 residues. The CDR3 bases are TGTGCCAGCAGCCTCGGGGGGGTGAGCGGGGAGCTGTTTTTT. Protein: CASSLGGVSGELFF.

V is TRBV7-3 and J is TRBJ2-5, with D perhaps TRBD2 (6 bases). Trimming cost V 5 bases and J 1 base, with 11 bases left between them. CDR1 and CDR2 from the germline V gene are SGHTA and FQGTGA. The CDR3 length is 14 residues. CDR3 amino acids: CASSLGTAQETQYF. The CDR3 bases are TGTGCCAGCAGCCTCGGGACTGCCCAAGAGACCCAGTACTTC.

The rearrangement uses TRBV9 and TRBJ1-2; TRBD1 matches at 7 bases. After removal of 2 bases from V and 3 bases from J, the junction contained 28 bases not matched to a gene. The CDR3 is 22 amino acids. Germline-derived CDR1 and CDR2 are SGDLS and YYNGEE. The CDR3 nucleotides read TGTGCCAGCAGCGTTTGGGGAAGGCAGGGGGAGGCGGTAGTCAAAGCGGACTATGGCTACACCTTC. Amino acid sequence: CASSVWGRQGEAVVKADYGYTF.

The rearrangement joins TRBV7-9 to TRBJ2-7, with TRBD1 as a possible D gene (5 bases). The CDR3 consists of 13 residues. V lost 2 bases, J lost 2 bases, and 7 bases lay in between. Germline assignment: CDR1 SEHNR and CDR2 FQNEAQ (reference sequence). CDR3 nucleotides: TGTGCCAGCAGCTTACAGGGCCCCTACGAGCAGTACTTC. It yields the protein CASSLQGPYEQYF.

V and J are TRBV28 and TRBJ1-2; D remains ambiguous. The V gene's germline CDR1 is MDHEN and CDR2 SYDVKM. The V and J ends lost 1 base and 3 bases respectively, with 9 bases between them. The CDR3 spans 14 residues. CDR3 region: CASSLYGSYYGYTF. The CDR3 bases are TGTGCCAGCAGTTTATACGGTTCCTACTATGGCTACACCTTC.

The chain combines TRBV19 with TRBJ1-4; D perhaps matches TRBD1 (6 bases). Germline CDR1 reads LNHDA; CDR2 reads SQIVND (reference sequence). With 7 bases removed from V and 8 bases from J, the gap between germline ends came to 17 bases. The CDR3 loop spans 14 amino acids. The CDR3 coding sequence is TGTGCCAGTAACCCCGGGCGGGGGGCGGAAAAACTGTTTTTT. Translation gives CASNPGRGAEKLFF.

V usage is TRBV5-4 and J usage is TRBJ2-1, with 8 bases matching TRBD2. The CDR3 extends over 17 amino acids. CDR1 is SGHNT, CDR2 YYREEE, per germline (reference sequence). The ends lost 6 bases at V and 3 bases at J; junction bases unmatched: 14. The CDR3 spells CASTSTGTGGFYNEQFF. In nucleotides, the CDR3 is TGTGCCAGCACTTCGACGGGCACGGGGGGGTTCTACAATGAGCAGTTCTTC.

This clone was detected once. Other nucleotide sequences in the sample specify the same CDR3. The rearrangement uses TRBV5-4 and TRBJ2-5, with D unresolved. V was shortened by 4 bases and J by 8 bases, with 12 bases between the two germline ends. Germline V gene data show CDR1 as SGHNT and CDR2 as YYREEE (reference sequence). CDR3 length: 12 amino acids. This chain's CDR3 is CASSLAKSTQYF. The CDR3 nucleotides read TGTGCCAGCAGCCTGGCCAAGAGTACCCAGTACTTC.

The chain combines TRBV28 with TRBJ1-1; 9 nucleotides align to TRBD1. CDR1 MDHEN and CDR2 SYDVKM come from the germline V gene. Losses at the gene ends were 4 bases for V and 0 bases for J; bases not matched to a gene: 6. The CDR3 is 16 amino acids. In DNA form, the CDR3 reads TGTGCCAGCAGTTCAGGGGACAGGGAGGTGAACACTGAAGCTTTCTTT. It codes for CASSSGDREVNTEAFF. Together with reference TRBV28 and TRBJ1-1, the CDR3 gives the full variable domain: DVKVTQSSRYLVKRTGEKVFLECVQDMDHENMFWYRQDPGLGLRLIYFSYDVKMKEKGDIPEGYSVSREKKERFSLILESASTNQTSMYLCASSSGDREVNTEAFFGQGTRLTVV.

On this clone: Sequence at one end of the junction differs from germline and may be a read error. This chain links TRBV9 with TRBJ2-7; D might be TRBD2 (5 bases). The germline CDR1 and CDR2 sequences are SGDLS and YYNGEE. The CDR3 totals 11 residues. CDR3 sequence: CASGDDYEQNF. The CDR3 DNA follows: TGTGCCAGCGGCGACGACTACGAGCAGAACTTC.

V and J are TRBV7-3 and TRBJ2-6, with D possibly matching TRBD2 (5 bases). The CDR3 is made up of 14 amino acids. CDR1 and CDR2 from the germline V gene are SGHTA and FQGTGA. Trimming stripped 5 bases from V and 2 bases from J, with 7 bases between. The CDR3 here is CASSPGTGANVLTF. DNA of the CDR3: TGTGCCAGCAGCCCCGGGACTGGGGCCAACGTCCTGACTTTC. The variable domain in full, completed from reference TRBV7-3 and TRBJ2-6, reads GAGVSQTPSNKVTEKGKYVELRCDPISGHTALYWYRQSLGQGPEFLIYFQGTGAADDSGLPNDRFFAVRPEGSVSTLKIQRTERGDSAVYLCASSPGTGANVLTFGAGSRLTVL.

This chain uses TRBV25-1 with TRBJ2-1; tentatively, D is TRBD1 (6 bases). In germline, CDR1 is MGHDK, CDR2 SYGVNS. V lost 5 bases and J 9 bases, leaving 8 bases between the germline ends. The CDR3 extends over 11 amino acids. DNA of the CDR3: TGTGCCAGCAGTTTGGGGGCTGAGCAGTTCTTC. Protein: CASSLGAEQFF.

This chain connects TRBV19 to TRBJ2-7; 7 bases agree with TRBD2. CDR1 is LNHDA, CDR2 SQIVND, per germline (reference sequence). This CDR3 comprises 15 residues. Losses at the gene ends were 5 bases for V and 0 bases for J; bases not matched to a gene: 7. CDR3 loop: CASSDAGVASYEQYF. In DNA form, the CDR3 reads TGTGCCAGTAGTGATGCGGGAGTGGCCTCCTACGAGCAGTACTTC.

This clone showed up just a few times. The rearrangement links TRBV9 to TRBJ2-1; a possible D gene is TRBD1 (6 bases). Germline CDR1 reads SGDLS; CDR2 reads YYNGEE. Trimming pared 0 bases from V and 3 bases from J, leaving 7 bases between. The CDR3 consists of 14 residues. The CDR3 DNA sequence: TGTGCCAGCAGCGTAGGACAGGACTACAATGAGCAGTTCTTC. It translates to CASSVGQDYNEQFF. The variable domain in full, completed from reference TRBV9 and TRBJ2-1, reads DSGVTQTPKHLITATGQRVTLRCSPRSGDLSVYWYQQSLDQGLQFLIQYYNGEERAKGNILERFSAQQFPDLHSELNLSSLELGDSALYFCASSVGQDYNEQFFGPGTRLTVL.

The genes are TRBV7-9 and TRBJ2-4; the match to TRBD2 covers 10 bases. This CDR3 is 16 amino acids long. Germline CDR1 and CDR2: SEHNR and FQNEAQ (reference sequence). V dropped 7 bases and J dropped 0; count of bases not matched to a gene: 6. The CDR3 bases are TGTGCCAGCACCGAAGCTAGCGGGGGAGCCAAAAACATTCAGTACTTC. Amino acids: CASTEASGGAKNIQYF.